The rows below give T cell receptor beta chains drawn from one sample of a study of HIV-infected patients and healthy controls. From the 5' RACE reads, TCRdb called clonotypes with MiXCR, one entry per CDR3 protein. There are under 20,000 distinct CDR3 sequences in the sample; around a tenth occur only once, and approximately 3.1% lies in the top ten. Material for sequencing was blood. These receptors were taken from an adult in good health. Both conserved end residues are part of each CDR3. A D gene is named only where the DNA matches it firmly. Rows give clone size only sometimes, using once, few, many, or a class for an expanded clone.

V	D	J	size	CDR3	DNA
TRBV7-2	-	TRBJ2-6	many	CASSPRLGSYSGANVLTF	TGTGCCAGCAGCCCCCGACTGGGATCATACTCTGGGGCCAACGTCCTGACTTTC
TRBV19	TRBD2	TRBJ2-2	few	CASSSRWGLAGEGTGELFF	TGTGCCAGTAGTTCACGTTGGGGACTAGCGGGAGAGGGGACCGGGGAGCTGTTTTTT
TRBV29-1	TRBD1	TRBJ2-1	many	CSVELTGTAGNEQFF	TGCAGCGTTGAATTAACCGGGACAGCAGGGAATGAGCAGTTCTTC
TRBV5-1	-	TRBJ2-5	many	CASNDRRRGTQYF	TGCGCCAGCAATGACAGGCGGCGAGGGACCCAGTACTTC
TRBV19	-	TRBJ2-3	many	CASSIDPGAGADTQYF	TGTGCCAGTAGTATAGATCCCGGGGCTGGCGCAGATACGCAGTATTTT
TRBV18	-	TRBJ2-3	many	CASSPAGTQGTQYF	TGTGCCAGCTCACCAGCCGGGACTCAGGGGACGCAGTATTTT
TRBV12-3/TRBV12-4	TRBD1	TRBJ2-5	many	CASSQPGQQETQYF	TGTGCCAGCAGTCAACCGGGACAGCAAGAGACCCAGTACTTC
TRBV6-5	-	TRBJ2-7	few	CASSRGAYEQYF	TGTGCCAGCAGCAGGGGCGCCTACGAGCAGTACTTC
TRBV29-1	TRBD1	TRBJ1-2	-	CSAGQGGGYTF	TGCAGCGCCGGACAGGGGGGAGGCTACACCTTC
TRBV28	TRBD1	TRBJ2-1	many	CASSPGTGLEEQFF	TGTGCCAGCAGTCCCGGGACAGGGCTAGAGGAGCAGTTCTTC
TRBV2	TRBD1	TRBJ2-7	many	CASSRDRVIHEQYF	TGTGCCAGCAGCCGGGACAGGGTTATCCACGAGCAGTACTTC
TRBV15	TRBD2	TRBJ2-1	few	CATSTSLAGADNEQFF	TGTGCCACCAGCACCTCCCTAGCGGGAGCAGACAATGAGCAGTTCTTC
TRBV12-3/TRBV12-4	TRBD2	TRBJ2-1	many	CASSLASGLYNEQFF	TGTGCCAGCAGTTTGGCTAGCGGGCTGTACAATGAGCAGTTCTTC
TRBV29-1	TRBD1	TRBJ2-5	medium-sized	CSLGTGESQETQYF	TGCAGCCTTGGGACAGGGGAGAGCCAAGAGACCCAGTACTTC
TRBV19	-	TRBJ2-4	many	CASKLVTHIQYF	TGTGCCAGTAAGTTAGTCACCCACATTCAGTACTTC
TRBV6-5	TRBD2	TRBJ2-7	many	CASSYSLAGLGEQYF	TGTGCCAGCAGTTACTCGCTAGCGGGCTTGGGTGAGCAGTACTTC
TRBV6-6	-	TRBJ2-1	-	CASSYPLSSGGTLNEQFF	TGTGCCAGCAGTTACCCACTATCGTCCGGCGGCACCCTCAATGAGCAGTTCTTC
TRBV30	-	TRBJ2-1	-	CAWSGTFNEQFF	TGTGCCTGGAGTGGGACTTTCAATGAGCAGTTCTTC
TRBV2	-	TRBJ2-3	many	CASTLLGDTQYF	TGTGCCAGCACTCTTTTGGGCGATACGCAGTATTTT
TRBV7-6	-	TRBJ2-1	many	CASSLMVNEQFF	TGTGCCAGCAGCTTAATGGTCAATGAGCAGTTCTTC
TRBV5-4	TRBD2	TRBJ2-3	many	CASSSQRDPRDTQYF	TGTGCCAGCAGCTCCCAGCGGGATCCACGCGATACGCAGTATTTT
TRBV19	-	TRBJ2-3	-	CASSMMLADTQYF	TGTGCCAGTAGTATGATGTTGGCAGATACGCAGTATTTT
TRBV7-9	-	TRBJ1-2	few	CASSLEIGAYGYTF	TGTGCCAGCAGCTTAGAAATCGGGGCCTATGGCTACACCTTC
TRBV12-3/TRBV12-4	-	TRBJ2-7	medium-sized	CASSPLGYEQYF	TGTGCCAGCAGTCCGCTGGGGTACGAGCAGTACTTC
TRBV7-9	TRBD1	TRBJ1-2	many	CASSLAQGGWYGYTF	TGTGCCAGCAGCTTAGCGCAAGGGGGCTGGTACGGCTACACCTTC
TRBV15	-	TRBJ2-1	many	CATSRDWASTSYNEQFF	TGTGCCACCAGCAGAGATTGGGCGTCGACCTCCTACAATGAGCAGTTCTTC
TRBV12-3/TRBV12-4	-	TRBJ2-7	-	CASNVYGQSYEQYF	TGTGCCAGCAATGTCTACGGACAGAGCTACGAGCAGTACTTC